The T cell receptor (beta chain) described here comes from a study of shared clonotypes between healthy human individuals. Study-wide context: Aged 18 to 49, the donors were a couple of women and a few men.

Points from the study as a whole: Investigators expected sequencing depth to affect clonotype sharing among donors.

CDR1 and CDR2 (germline): GTSNPN, SVGIG (reference sequence). This CDR3 contains 11 residues. V gave up 4 bases and J gave up 10 bases; unmatched junction bases: 5. The data were produced by immunoSEQ multiplex PCR, yet TCRdb's version contains in-frame clones alone and is incomplete. This sample carries more than 900,000 clones, around 78% of them seen once, and the ten largest clones take 0.61%. As concerns this clone: Its cognate antigen is unknown.

The chain joins TRBV30 to TRBJ2-3, with TRBD2 matching over 7 bases. The clonotype comes from a man between 18 and 29 years old in good health. Some clones in this sample may be carry-over from other donors' samples. Sequenced: memory CD4+ T cells from PBMCs. Subset noted: CD45RA-negative fraction. This CDR3 is CAWTGEGAQYF. The CDR3, as DNA: TGTGCCTGGACGGGGGAGGGCGCGCAGTATTTT. The whole variable domain, filled in from reference TRBV30 and TRBJ2-3, reads SQTIHQWPATLVQPVGSPLSLECTVEGTSNPNLYWYRQAAGRGLQLLFYSVGIGQISSEVPQNLSASRPQDRQFILSSKKLLLSDSGFYLCAWTGEGAQYFGPGTRLTVL.